This T cell receptor (beta chain) is from a study of regulatory T cells in long-lasting Graves disease (dated by TCRdb to 2020 to 2022). Notes on the research overall: Newly diagnosed Graves' disease patients had taken antithyroid drugs for less than 3 months. Peripheral blood TCR sequencing and RNA sequencing compared persistent Graves' disease patients with newly diagnosed Graves' disease patients. A total of around 35 samples were covered by TCR sequencing, comprising some 13 persistent and 20 or so newly diagnosed Graves' disease patients. The study was registered as a clinical trial and conducted in China. General study outcomes and caveats: The small sample size was acknowledged by the authors as a limitation that may reduce accuracy. Only the TCR beta chain was sequenced and analyzed. Preferential use of TRBV28, TRBJ1-2 and TRBJ2-5 was observed in persistent disease, whereas TRBV20-1 and TRBJ2-1 were favored in newly diagnosed disease. Peripheral blood alone was examined, since thyroid tissue, which constituted the primary lesion, could not be accessed. Persistent Graves' disease patients showed lower TCR Shannon entropy and fewer highly expanded clones than newly diagnosed patients, suggesting clonal expansion. Patients with persistent disease shared more public clonotypes (around 2,500) than newly diagnosed patients did (more than 900).

This clonotype was observed at least ten times. Its binding antigen is unknown. Sequence at one end of the junction differs from germline and may be a read error. Receptor libraries were prepared by multiplex PCR. Sequencing relied on an Illumina HiSeq 4000. To build TCR beta libraries, CDR3 regions were amplified by Arm-PCR using iRepertoire HTBI primers. Gel purification was performed on PCR products prior to sequencing. From the authors' description of their analysis: Gene usage analysis of CDR3 amino acid clonotypes relied on the approximately 62 TRBV and 14 TRBJ segments identified across samples. COPE and FqMerger were used to merge filtered high-quality paired reads into contigs. BLAST was used to align contigs to IMGT TRBV, TRBD and TRBJ reference genes, and CDR3 was defined according to IMGT. Clonotypes above 0.1% frequency were classified as highly expanded clones. Shannon entropy served as the measure of repertoire diversity, while the Gini coefficient captured V-J evenness. A clonotype found in more than one individual was treated as public. TCRdb reanalyzed the raw reads on its own, using fastp at Q25 for trimming and MiXCR for clone calling, and kept in-frame beta chains. Records with the same CDR3 protein are collapsed into one entry carrying the most frequent genes and DNA. These V and J calls derive from TCRdb rather than the authors' analysis. In all, the sample holds 450,000 to 600,000 distinct CDR3 sequences, and approximately 13% of those were seen once. In total, the top ten clones hold 10% of the sample.

This specimen's time point label, per the study, means: newly diagnosed GD, antithyroid drugs for less than 3 months. For both TCR sequencing and RNA sequencing, RNA was extracted from PBMCs in TRIzol. The diagnosis of Graves' disease was made according to American Thyroid Association guidelines. Patients were recruited from an endocrinology department in Xi'an, China. Each patient gave around 9.2 milliliters of peripheral blood, collected in an EDTA anticoagulant tube. Ficoll Paque Plus density gradient separation was used to isolate PBMCs, and no further T cell sorting was done. An Agilent 2100 Bioanalyzer and agarose gel were used to check RNA quality, while a NanoDrop 2000 measured RNA concentration. Via the germline V gene, CDR1 is SGHRS and CDR2 YFSETQ. The CDR3 contains 14 residues, cysteine and phenylalanine counted. The retained sequence is limited to the CDR3, 42 bases, with the frame set at the first base.

The same sample was also used in a study of T cells in Graves' hyperthyroidism and ophthalmopathy. Per the second study: Stable Graves' hyperthyroidism was defined as no progression to ophthalmopathy during 18 months of follow-up. The hyperthyroidism patients were between 18 and 65 years old and newly diagnosed, with a disease duration of less than 2 months. Exclusion was applied to patients with uncontrolled infections, other autoimmune diseases, pregnancy or lactation. Diagnoses relied on clinical symptoms, serum thyroxine and TRAb, thyroid ultrasound and orbital computed tomography. The first round of RT-PCR for the TCR CDR3 was performed with the HTBI primer set and the Qiagen OneStep RT-PCR kit. Blood samples also contained most of the expanded thyroid clonotypes (frequency above 0.001), which suggests that blood repertoires may reflect thyroid immune responses. A 13 V-J signature model separated ophthalmopathy from stable hyperthyroidism, with just over 85% sensitivity and 81% to 82% specificity in cross-validation and 80%/75% in testing. In validation, the model predicted progression to ophthalmopathy with approximately 69% sensitivity and 72% to 85% specificity, a median of about 6 months before onset. To identify TCR V-J signatures that set the groups apart, the researchers used a discovery cohort of 100 or so patients, made up of around 40 with Graves' ophthalmopathy and about 60 with stable Graves' hyperthyroidism. Prospective prediction of ophthalmopathy was tested in an independent validation cohort consisting of about 20 hyperthyroidism patients and around 17 patients who later progressed to ophthalmopathy. The 100 discovery patients were divided at random into training and test sets in a 7:3 ratio. Thyroid tissue and blood T-cell repertoires from about six Graves' hyperthyroidism patients were also compared in the study. After sampling, hyperthyroidism patients received methimazole starting at 30 mg daily, and ophthalmopathy patients received high-dose intravenous methylprednisolone. A second multiplex PCR round built the libraries, followed by size selection and purification. Paired-end sequencing of the libraries was performed with 100 bp reads on an Illumina HiSeq2000. SOAPnuke was used to process the raw data, with reads discarded if the reads contained adapters or uncalled bases, had a mean Phred below 15, or lacked an exact constant-primer or identifier match. COPE v1.2.5 was used to merge the high-quality paired reads, and each unique nucleotide sequence was defined as a clonotype. Clonotypes were aligned to IMGT TRBV, TRBD and TRBJ reference segments using MiTCR v1.1. Only V-J combinations with frequency above 0.0001, covering about 99% of repertoires, were analysed. A TCS score was defined as the ratio of F50 (clonal expansion) to E x V (chaos), with BLOSUM62-based TCRdist applied between CDR3 peptides within each V-J. Welch's t-statistics and random forest reduced 450 to 600 V-J features to about 13, which were used in a naive Bayes classifier (R e1071). No statistical method was used to fix the sample size in advance, and group allocation was not hidden from the investigators. According to the paper, TCR Vbeta CDR3 sequencing was carried out on 135 peripheral blood samples, which came from 40 to 45 ophthalmopathy, approximately 78 hyperthyroidism and roughly 17 progressor patients.

The V and J genes are TRBV5-1 and TRBJ2-1, and 12 junction bases match TRBD2. Specimen: peripheral blood mononuclear cells (PBMCs), collected at new diagnosis, from a patient treated with antithyroid drugs. This sequence was found in a man aged 30 to 39 with Graves disease. Donor details come from another sample of the same person, matched by shared clones. DNA sequence: TGTGCCAGCAGCTGGACTAGCGGGGACAATGAGCAGTTCTTC. This encodes CASSWTSGDNEQFF.